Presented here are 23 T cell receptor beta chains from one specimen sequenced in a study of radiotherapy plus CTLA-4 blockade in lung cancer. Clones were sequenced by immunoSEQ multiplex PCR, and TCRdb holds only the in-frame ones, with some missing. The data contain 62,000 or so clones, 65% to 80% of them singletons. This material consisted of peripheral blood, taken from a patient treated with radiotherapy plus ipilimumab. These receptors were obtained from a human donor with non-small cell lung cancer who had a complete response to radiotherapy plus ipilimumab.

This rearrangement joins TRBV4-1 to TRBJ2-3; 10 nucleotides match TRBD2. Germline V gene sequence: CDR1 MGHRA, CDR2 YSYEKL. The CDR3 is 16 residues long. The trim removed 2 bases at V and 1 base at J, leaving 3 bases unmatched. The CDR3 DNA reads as TGCGCCAGCAGCCAAAGAAGCGGGGGGGGCACAGATACGCAGTATTTT. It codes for CASSQRSGGGTDTQYF.

The CDR3 bases are TGTGCCAGCAGTCCCCGAGGGGGACCAGGGGTCTACAATGAGCAGTTCTTC. Translating it yields CASSPRGGPGVYNEQFF. This chain joins TRBV27 and TRBJ2-1; possibly TRBD1 for D (6 bases). The CDR3 runs 17 residues. Germline V lookup: CDR1 MNHEY, CDR2 SMNVEV (reference sequence). V dropped 5 bases and J dropped 3 bases, with 20 bases sitting between them.

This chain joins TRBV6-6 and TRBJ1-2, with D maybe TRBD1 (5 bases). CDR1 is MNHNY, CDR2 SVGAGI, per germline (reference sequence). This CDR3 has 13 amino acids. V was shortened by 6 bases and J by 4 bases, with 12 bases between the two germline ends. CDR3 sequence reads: CASSQTGSYGYTF. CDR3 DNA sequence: TGTGCCAGCAGCCAAACAGGCTCCTATGGCTACACCTTC.

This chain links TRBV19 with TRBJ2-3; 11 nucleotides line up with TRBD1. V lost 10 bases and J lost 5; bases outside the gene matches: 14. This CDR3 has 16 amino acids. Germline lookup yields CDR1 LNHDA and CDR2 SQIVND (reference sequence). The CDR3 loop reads CATPWGQGDIRDTQYF. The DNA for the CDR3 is TGTGCCACCCCCTGGGGACAGGGGGATATTAGAGATACGCAGTATTTT. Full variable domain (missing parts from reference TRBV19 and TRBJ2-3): DGGITQSPKYLFRKEGQNVTLSCEQNLNHDAMYWYRQDPGQGLRLIYYSQIVNDFQKGDIAEGYSVSREKKESFPLTVTSAQKNPTAFYLCATPWGQGDIRDTQYFGPGTRLTVL.

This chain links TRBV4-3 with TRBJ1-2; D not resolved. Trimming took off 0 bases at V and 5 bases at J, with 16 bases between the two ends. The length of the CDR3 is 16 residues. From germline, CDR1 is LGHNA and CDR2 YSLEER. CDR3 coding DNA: TGCGCCAGCAGCCAAGATATGGGAGTAGTAGGGTATGGCTACACCTTC. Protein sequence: CASSQDMGVVGYGYTF.

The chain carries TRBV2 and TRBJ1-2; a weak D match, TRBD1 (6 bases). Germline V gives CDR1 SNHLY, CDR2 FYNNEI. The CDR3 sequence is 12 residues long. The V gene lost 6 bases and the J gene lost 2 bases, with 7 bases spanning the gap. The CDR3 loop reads CASSQGNYGYTF. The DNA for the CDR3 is TGTGCCAGCAGCCAGGGGAACTATGGCTACACCTTC.

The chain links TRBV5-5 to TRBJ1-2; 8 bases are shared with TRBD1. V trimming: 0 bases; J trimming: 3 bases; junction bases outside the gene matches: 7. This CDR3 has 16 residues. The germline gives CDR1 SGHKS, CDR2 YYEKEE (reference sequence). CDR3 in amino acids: CASSLAGDRSYYGYTF. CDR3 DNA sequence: TGTGCCAGCAGCTTGGCGGGGGACAGGAGCTACTATGGCTACACCTTC.

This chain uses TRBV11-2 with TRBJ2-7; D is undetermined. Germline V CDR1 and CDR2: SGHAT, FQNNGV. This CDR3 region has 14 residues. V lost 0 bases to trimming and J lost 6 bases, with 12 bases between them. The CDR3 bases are TGTGCCAGCAGCTTAGATACTAACTTCGGCGAGCAGTACGTC. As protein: CASSLDTNFGEQYV.

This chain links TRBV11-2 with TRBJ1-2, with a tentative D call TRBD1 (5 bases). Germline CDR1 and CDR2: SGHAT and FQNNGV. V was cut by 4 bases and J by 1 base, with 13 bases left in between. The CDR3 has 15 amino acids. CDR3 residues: CASSSSLGVNYGYTF. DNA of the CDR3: TGTGCCAGCAGCTCATCCTTGGGGGTTAACTATGGCTACACCTTC.

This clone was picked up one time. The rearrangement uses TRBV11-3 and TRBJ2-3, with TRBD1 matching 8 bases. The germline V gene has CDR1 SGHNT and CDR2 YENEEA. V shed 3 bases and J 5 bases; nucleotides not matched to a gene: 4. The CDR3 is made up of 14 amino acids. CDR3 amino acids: CASSLQGAGDTQYF. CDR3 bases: TGTGCCAGCAGCTTGCAGGGGGCAGGAGATACGCAGTATTTT.

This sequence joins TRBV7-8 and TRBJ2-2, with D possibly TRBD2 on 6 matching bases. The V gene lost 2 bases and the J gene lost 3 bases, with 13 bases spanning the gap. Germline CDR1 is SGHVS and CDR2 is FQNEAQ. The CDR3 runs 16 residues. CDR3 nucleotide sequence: TGTGCCAGCAGCTTAAACCTAGCGAGATACACCGGGGAGCTGTTTTTT. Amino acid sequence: CASSLNLARYTGELFF. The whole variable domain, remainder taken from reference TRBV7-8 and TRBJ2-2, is GAGVSQSPRYKVAKRGQDVALRCDPISGHVSLFWYQQALGQGPEFLTYFQNEAQLDKSGLPSDRFFAERPEGSVSTLKIQRTQQEDSAVYLCASSLNLARYTGELFFGEGSRLTVL.

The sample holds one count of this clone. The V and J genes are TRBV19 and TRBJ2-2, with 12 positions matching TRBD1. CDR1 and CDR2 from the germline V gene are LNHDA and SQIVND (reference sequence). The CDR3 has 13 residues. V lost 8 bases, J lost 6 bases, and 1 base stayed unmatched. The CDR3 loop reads CASGTGGSGELFF. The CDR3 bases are TGTGCCAGTGGGACAGGGGGCTCCGGGGAGCTGTTTTTT.

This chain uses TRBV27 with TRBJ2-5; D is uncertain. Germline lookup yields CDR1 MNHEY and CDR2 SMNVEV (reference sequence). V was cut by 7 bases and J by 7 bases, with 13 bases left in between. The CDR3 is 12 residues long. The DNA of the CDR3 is TGTGCCAGCATCGGGTGGTATGGGACCCAGTACTTC. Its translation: CASIGWYGTQYF.

The chain's CDR3 is CASSYPSGDPPTGTQGILNEQFF. As DNA, the CDR3 is TGTGCCAGCAGTTATCCTAGCGGGGACCCACCCACCGGGACTCAGGGTATACTCAATGAGCAGTTCTTC. The chain couples TRBV2 to TRBJ2-1; the match to TRBD2 covers 9 bases. CDR1 is SNHLY, CDR2 FYNNEI, per germline. This CDR3 comprises 23 residues. The V gene end was trimmed by 5 bases and the J gene end by 6 bases; junction bases not matched to a gene: 32.

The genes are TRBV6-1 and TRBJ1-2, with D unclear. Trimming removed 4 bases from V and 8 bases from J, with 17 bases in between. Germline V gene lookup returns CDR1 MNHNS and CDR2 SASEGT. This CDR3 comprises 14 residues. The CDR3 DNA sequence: TGTGCCAGCAGTGTTATGGGAAGGGAGGAAGGCTACACCTTC. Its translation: CASSVMGREEGYTF.

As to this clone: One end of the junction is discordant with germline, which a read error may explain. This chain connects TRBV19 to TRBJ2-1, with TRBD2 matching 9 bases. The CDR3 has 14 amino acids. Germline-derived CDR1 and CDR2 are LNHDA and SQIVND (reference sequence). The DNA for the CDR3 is TGTGCCAGTAGTATAGACCCTCGGGCGGGGGGGAGGATCTTC. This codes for CASSIDPRAGGRIF. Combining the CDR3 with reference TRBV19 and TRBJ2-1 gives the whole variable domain DGGITQSPKYLFRKEGQNVTLSCEQNLNHDAMYWYRQDPGQGLRLIYYSQIVNDFQKGDIAEGYSVSREKKESFPLTVTSAQKNPTAFYLCASSIDPRAGGRIFGPGTRLTVL.

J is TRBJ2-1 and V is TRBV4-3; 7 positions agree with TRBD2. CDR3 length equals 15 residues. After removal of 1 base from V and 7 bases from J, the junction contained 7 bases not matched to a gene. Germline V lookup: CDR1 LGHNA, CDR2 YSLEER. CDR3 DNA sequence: TGCGCCAGCAGCCAAGCCCAGCGGGAAGTTAATGAGCAGTTCTTC. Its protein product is CASSQAQREVNEQFF.

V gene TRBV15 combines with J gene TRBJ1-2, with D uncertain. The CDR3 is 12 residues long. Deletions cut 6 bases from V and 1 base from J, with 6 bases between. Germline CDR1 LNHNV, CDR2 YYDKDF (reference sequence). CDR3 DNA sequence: TGTGCCACCAGTACCAGTAACTATGGCTACACCTTC. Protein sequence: CATSTSNYGYTF.

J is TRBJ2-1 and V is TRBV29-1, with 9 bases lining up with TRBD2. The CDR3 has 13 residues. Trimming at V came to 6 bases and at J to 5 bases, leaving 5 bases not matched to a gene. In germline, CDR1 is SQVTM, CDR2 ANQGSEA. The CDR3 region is CSVSSGAHNEQFF. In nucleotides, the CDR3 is TGCAGCGTGTCTAGCGGGGCCCACAATGAGCAGTTCTTC.

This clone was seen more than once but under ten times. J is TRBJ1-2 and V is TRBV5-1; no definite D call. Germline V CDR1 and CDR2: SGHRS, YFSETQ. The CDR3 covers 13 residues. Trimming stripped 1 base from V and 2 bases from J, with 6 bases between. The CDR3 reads CASSLMGNYGYTF. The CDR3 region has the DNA TGCGCCAGCAGCTTGATGGGGAACTATGGCTACACCTTC.

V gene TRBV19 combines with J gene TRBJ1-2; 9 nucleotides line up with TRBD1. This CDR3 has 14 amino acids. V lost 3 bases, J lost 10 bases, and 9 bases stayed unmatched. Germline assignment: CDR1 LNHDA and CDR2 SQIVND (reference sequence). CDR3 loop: CASSIFPGQGSYTF. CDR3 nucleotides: TGTGCCAGTAGTATCTTCCCGGGACAGGGATCCTACACCTTC.

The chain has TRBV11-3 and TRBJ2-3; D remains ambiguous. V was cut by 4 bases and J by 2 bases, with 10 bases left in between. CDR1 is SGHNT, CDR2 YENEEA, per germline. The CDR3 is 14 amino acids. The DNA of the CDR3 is TGTGCCAGCAGCTCGCCCCACCCCACAGATACGCAGTATTTT. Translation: CASSSPHPTDTQYF.

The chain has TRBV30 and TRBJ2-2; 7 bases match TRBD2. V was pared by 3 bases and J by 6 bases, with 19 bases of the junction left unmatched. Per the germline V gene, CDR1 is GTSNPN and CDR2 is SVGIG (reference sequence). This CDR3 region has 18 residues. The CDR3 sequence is CAWRPGLGSYGRAGELFF. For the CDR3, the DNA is TGTGCCTGGAGGCCAGGACTAGGATCCTACGGACGGGCCGGGGAGCTGTTTTTT.